This T cell receptor beta chain was identified during a study of shared clonotypes between healthy human individuals. Assay used: immunoSEQ multiplex PCR; TCRdb lists only in-frame clones, some missing. The sample has approximately 1.4 million clones; 98% are singletons. V lost 7 bases to trimming and J lost 1 base; unmatched junction nucleotides: 5. The CDR3 loop spans 16 amino acids. The V gene's germline CDR1 is LNHDA and CDR2 SQIVND (reference sequence). Sequenced: naive CD4+ T cells sorted from blood. The subset denotes: CD45RA+ positively selected. The clonotype was recovered from a man aged 30 to 45 in good health. The chain recombines TRBV19 with TRBJ2-2; 11 bases match TRBD2. The CDR3 protein is CASNLAGGRNTGELFF. The CDR3 region has the DNA TGTGCCAGTAACCTAGCGGGAGGCCGGAACACCGGGGAGCTGTTTTTT.